Here is one T cell receptor beta chain with its context. Original processing methods: Reference gene primer amplification yielded estimated nucleated cell counts. TCRdb's copy holds only in-frame clones and misses some; the assay was immunoSEQ multiplex PCR. The V and J calls and clone size were taken over from that table, and D and trimming were inferred from the DNA. The data contain 300,000 to 450,000 clones, more than 70% of them seen just once; the ten biggest clones take up 3.9%. Seattle patients were enrolled during active infection and followed longitudinally. Germline V gene data show CDR1 as LNHDA and CDR2 as SQIVND (reference sequence). V lost 5 bases and J lost 4; bases outside the gene matches: 10. The CDR3 is made up of 16 amino acids. The data stem from a study of blood T cell repertoires in COVID-19. Study-level information: Acute and convalescent COVID-19 samples came from the United States, Italy and Spain.

The origin of this receptor is a woman aged 55-70 years with COVID-19, enrolled during active disease. The J gene is TRBJ2-1, the V gene TRBV19; 8 nucleotides line up with TRBD1. Sequencing used peripheral blood. DNA for the CDR3: TGTGCCAGTAGTTTCTCGGACAGGGCGCCATACAATGAGCAGTTCTTC. The encoded protein is CASSFSDRAPYNEQFF.